The rows below give T cell receptor beta chains drawn from one sample of a study of T cell changes during pregnancy in multiple sclerosis. This table comes from immunoSEQ multiplex PCR, and its TCRdb copy is limited to in-frame clones, with some not included. The sample includes around 38,000 clones, 90% to 95% seen only once; the top ten take about 5.9%. This material consisted of CD8+ T cells from peripheral blood mononuclear cells, taken in the second trimester of pregnancy. These receptors all stem from a female donor with multiple sclerosis, enrolled in a pregnancy study. Each CDR3 is given with its conserved first and last residue. A D gene is named only where the DNA matches it firmly. For some rows the clone size is stated as once, few or many, or as a class when expanded; others skip it.

cdr3_aa | cdr3_nt | v_call | clone_size | d_call | j_call
CASSEPGVRGAYEQYF | TGTGCCAGCAGTGAACCGGGCGTCAGGGGGGCCTACGAGCAGTACTTC | TRBV6-1 | once | . | TRBJ2-7
CASRIRDRVGGELFF | TGTGCCAGCAGAATCCGGGACAGGGTAGGCGGGGAGCTGTTTTTT | TRBV6-1 | . | TRBD1 | TRBJ2-2
CASSLGGLAGEQYF | TGCGCCAGCAGCTTGGGGGGACTAGCGGGGGAGCAGTACTTC | TRBV5-1 | . | TRBD2 | TRBJ2-7
CSVEVQDYEQYF | TGCAGCGTTGAGGTGCAGGACTACGAGCAGTACTTC | TRBV29-1 | . | . | TRBJ2-7
CASSWTGAANTEAFF | TGCGCCAGCAGCTGGACAGGGGCCGCGAACACTGAAGCTTTCTTT | TRBV5-1 | . | TRBD1 | TRBJ1-1
CAISESSGGSGEQYF | TGTGCCATCAGTGAGTCCAGCGGGGGGTCGGGGGAGCAGTACTTC | TRBV10-3 | . | TRBD2 | TRBJ2-7
CASSPRTSGGSDTQYF | TGTGCCAGCAGTCCCCGGACTAGCGGGGGGTCAGATACGCAGTATTTT | TRBV6-4 | once | TRBD2 | TRBJ2-3
CASSGQAQGSYEQYF | TGTGCCAGCAGCGGACAGGCCCAGGGATCCTACGAGCAGTACTTC | TRBV14 | . | TRBD1 | TRBJ2-7
CASSQDNLAGGSTDTQYF | TGTGCCAGCAGCCAAGATAACCTAGCGGGGGGCAGCACAGATACGCAGTATTTT | TRBV14 | . | TRBD2 | TRBJ2-3
CASSILAGGTDTQYF | TGTGCCAGTAGTATACTAGCGGGGGGTACAGATACGCAGTATTTT | TRBV19 | . | TRBD2 | TRBJ2-3
CASSYSTGEAEKLFF | TGTGCCAGCAGTTACTCCACAGGGGAGGCTGAAAAACTGTTTTTT | TRBV6-5 | . | TRBD1 | TRBJ1-4
CASSLLGGTSGRQETQYF | TGCGCCAGCAGCTTGTTAGGCGGGACTAGCGGGAGGCAAGAGACCCAGTACTTC | TRBV5-1 | . | TRBD2 | TRBJ2-5
CASSLSGGVGNEQFF | TGTGCCAGCAGTTTATCTGGGGGGGTGGGCAATGAGCAGTTCTTC | TRBV27 | . | TRBD2 | TRBJ2-1
CASSTTGTGSDEQYF | TGTGCCAGCTCGACCACCGGGACAGGGTCCGACGAGCAGTACTTC | TRBV27 | . | TRBD1 | TRBJ2-7
CASSPRTGNQPQHF | TGTGCCAGTAGCCCCCGGACAGGCAACCAGCCCCAGCATTTT | TRBV19 | . | TRBD1 | TRBJ1-5
CASRYKERLSSYEQYF | TGTGCCAGCAGGTACAAGGAGCGGTTGAGCTCCTACGAGCAGTACTTC | TRBV28 | . | . | TRBJ2-7
CASTLTEYGYTF | TGTGCCAGCACCTTAACGGAGTATGGCTACACCTTC | TRBV7-9 | . | . | TRBJ1-2
CSVVDRDTEAFF | TGCAGCGTCGTCGACAGGGACACTGAAGCTTTCTTT | TRBV29-1 | . | TRBD1 | TRBJ1-1
CASSPRIDLLGGKETQYF | TGTGCCAGCAGCCCTCGGATTGATCTTCTCGGGGGGAAAGAGACCCAGTACTTC | TRBV7-9 | . | TRBD2 | TRBJ2-5
CASTPGQGVGEQFF | TGTGCCAGCACCCCGGGACAGGGGGTAGGGGAGCAGTTCTTC | TRBV2 | . | TRBD1 | TRBJ2-1
CASSKFSGKRKAFF | TGTGCCAGCAGCAAATTCTCAGGGAAGCGTAAAGCTTTCTTT | TRBV21-1 | . | . | TRBJ1-1
CASSFRGLDQPQHF | TGTGCCAGCAGCTTCAGGGGGCTTGATCAGCCCCAGCATTTT | TRBV5-6 | . | TRBD1 | TRBJ1-5
CASSFWTGTYNEQFF | TGTGCCAGCAGCTTTTGGACAGGGACATACAATGAGCAGTTCTTC | TRBV5-5 | . | TRBD1 | TRBJ2-1
CASSPFWDRVDQPQHF | TGCGCCAGCAGCCCGTTTTGGGACAGGGTGGATCAGCCCCAGCATTTT | TRBV4-1 | . | TRBD1 | TRBJ1-5
CASRPASFDGTQYF | TGCGCCAGCCGCCCCGCGTCCTTTGATGGGACCCAGTACTTC | TRBV5-1 | . | . | TRBJ2-5
CASSLYPGTGEGGYTF | TGTGCCAGCAGCCTATACCCCGGGACAGGGGAGGGGGGCTACACCTTC | TRBV7-3 | . | TRBD1 | TRBJ1-2
CAISSQGTEAFF | TGTGCCATCTCGAGCCAGGGGACTGAAGCTTTCTTT | TRBV10-3 | . | . | TRBJ1-1
CASRTSGSAYNEQFF | TGTGCCAGCAGGACCAGCGGGAGCGCCTACAATGAGCAGTTCTTC | TRBV27 | . | TRBD2 | TRBJ2-1
CASSYERQGPYEQYF | TGTGCCAGCAGTTACGAGCGACAGGGGCCGTACGAGCAGTACTTC | TRBV6-5 | . | TRBD1 | TRBJ2-7
CASSPDHPGETQYF | TGTGCCAGCAGCCCGGATCACCCGGGGGAGACCCAGTACTTC | TRBV7-6 | . | . | TRBJ2-5
CASSLGRPNARRDTEAFF | TGTGCCAGCAGCTTAGGTCGGCCTAACGCTCGGCGGGACACTGAAGCTTTCTTT | TRBV7-9 | . | . | TRBJ1-1